This T cell receptor beta chain derives from a study of blood T cell repertoires in COVID-19. The CDR3 spans 21 residues. Germline CDR1 is SGDLS and CDR2 is YYNGEE. Trimming cost V 3 bases and J 0 bases; bases outside gene matches: 18. Data came from immunoSEQ multiplex PCR; TCRdb stores just in-frame clones and leaves some out. The table records around 500,000 clones, around 85% of them present only once. The clonotype was recovered from a woman in her sixties or seventies who had recovered from COVID-19. Material for sequencing was PBMCs or T cells enriched from blood (not recorded which). The chain uses TRBV9 and TRBJ2-6, with 7 bases lining up with TRBD1. The CDR3 is CASSEPHSLGTDFSGANVLTF. Here the CDR3 DNA reads TGTGCCAGCAGCGAACCCCACTCCCTCGGGACAGACTTCTCTGGGGCCAACGTCCTGACTTTC.